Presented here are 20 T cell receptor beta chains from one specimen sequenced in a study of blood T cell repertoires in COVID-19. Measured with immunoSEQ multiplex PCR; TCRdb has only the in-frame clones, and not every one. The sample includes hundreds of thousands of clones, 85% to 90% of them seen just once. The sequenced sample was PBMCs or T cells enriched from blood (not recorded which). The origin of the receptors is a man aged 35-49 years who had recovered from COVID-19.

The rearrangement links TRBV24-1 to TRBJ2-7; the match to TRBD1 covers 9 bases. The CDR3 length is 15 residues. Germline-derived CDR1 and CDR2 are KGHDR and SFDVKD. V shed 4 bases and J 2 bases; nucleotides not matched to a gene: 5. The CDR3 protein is CATSEGGQGTYEQYF. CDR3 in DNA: TGTGCCACCAGTGAGGGGGGACAGGGTACCTACGAGCAGTACTTC.

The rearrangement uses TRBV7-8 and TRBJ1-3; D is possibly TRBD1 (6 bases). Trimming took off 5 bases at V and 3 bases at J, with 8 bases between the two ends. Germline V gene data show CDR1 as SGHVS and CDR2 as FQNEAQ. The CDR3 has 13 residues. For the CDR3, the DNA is TGTGCCAGCAGCCAGGACAGTGGAAACACCATATATTTT. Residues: CASSQDSGNTIYF.

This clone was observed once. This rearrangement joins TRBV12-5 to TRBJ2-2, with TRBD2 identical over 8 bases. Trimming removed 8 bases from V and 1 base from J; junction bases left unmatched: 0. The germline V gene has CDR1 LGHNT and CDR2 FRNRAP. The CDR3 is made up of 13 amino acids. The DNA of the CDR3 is TGTGCTAGTCGGGAGGGGAACACCGGGGAGCTGTTTTTT. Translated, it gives CASREGNTGELFF.

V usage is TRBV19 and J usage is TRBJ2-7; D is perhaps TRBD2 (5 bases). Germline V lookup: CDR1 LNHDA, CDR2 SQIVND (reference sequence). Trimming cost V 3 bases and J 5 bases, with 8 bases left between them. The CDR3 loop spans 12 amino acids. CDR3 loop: CASSMDWDEQYF. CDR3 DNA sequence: TGTGCCAGTAGTATGGACTGGGACGAGCAGTACTTC.

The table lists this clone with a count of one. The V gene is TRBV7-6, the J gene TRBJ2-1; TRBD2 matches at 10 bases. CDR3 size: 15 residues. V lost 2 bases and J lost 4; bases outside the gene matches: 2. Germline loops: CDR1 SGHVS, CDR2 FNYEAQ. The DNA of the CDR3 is TGTGCCAGCAGCTTAAATAGCGGGGGGTACAATGAGCAGTTCTTC. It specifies CASSLNSGGYNEQFF.

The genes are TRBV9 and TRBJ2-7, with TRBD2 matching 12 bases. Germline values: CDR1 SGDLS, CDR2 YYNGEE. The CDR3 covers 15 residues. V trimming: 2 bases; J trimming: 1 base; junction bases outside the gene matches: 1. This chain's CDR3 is CASSVGTSGSYEQYF. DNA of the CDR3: TGTGCCAGCAGCGTGGGGACTAGCGGGTCCTACGAGCAGTACTTC. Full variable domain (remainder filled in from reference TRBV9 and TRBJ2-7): DSGVTQTPKHLITATGQRVTLRCSPRSGDLSVYWYQQSLDQGLQFLIQYYNGEERAKGNILERFSAQQFPDLHSELNLSSLELGDSALYFCASSVGTSGSYEQYFGPGTRLTVT.

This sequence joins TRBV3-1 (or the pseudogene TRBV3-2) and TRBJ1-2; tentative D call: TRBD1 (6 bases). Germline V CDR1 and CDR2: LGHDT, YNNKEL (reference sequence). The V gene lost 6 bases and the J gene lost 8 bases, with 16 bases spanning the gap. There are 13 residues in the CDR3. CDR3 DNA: TGTGCCAGCAGTAAACACAGGGTTTGGGGCTACACCTTC. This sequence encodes CASSKHRVWGYTF.

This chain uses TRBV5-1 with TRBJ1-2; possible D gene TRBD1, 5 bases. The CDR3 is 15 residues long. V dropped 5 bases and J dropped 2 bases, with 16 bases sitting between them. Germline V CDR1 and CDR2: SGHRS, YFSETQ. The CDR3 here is CASRVTSTANYGYTF. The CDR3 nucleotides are TGCGCCAGCAGAGTCACCTCGACAGCCAACTATGGCTACACCTTC.

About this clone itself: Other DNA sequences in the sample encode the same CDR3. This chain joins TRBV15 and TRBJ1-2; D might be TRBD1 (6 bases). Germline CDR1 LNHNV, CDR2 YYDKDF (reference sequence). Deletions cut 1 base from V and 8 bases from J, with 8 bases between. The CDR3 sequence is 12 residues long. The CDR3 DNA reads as TGTGCCACCAGCAGAGCGGGGGGCGGCTACACCTTC. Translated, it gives CATSRAGGGYTF.

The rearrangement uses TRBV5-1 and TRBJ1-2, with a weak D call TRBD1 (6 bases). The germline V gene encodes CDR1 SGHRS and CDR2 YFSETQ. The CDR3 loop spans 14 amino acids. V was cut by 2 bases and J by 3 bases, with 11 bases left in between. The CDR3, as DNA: TGCGCCAGCAGCTTCGGGGGGCTGGACTATGGCTACACCTTC. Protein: CASSFGGLDYGYTF.

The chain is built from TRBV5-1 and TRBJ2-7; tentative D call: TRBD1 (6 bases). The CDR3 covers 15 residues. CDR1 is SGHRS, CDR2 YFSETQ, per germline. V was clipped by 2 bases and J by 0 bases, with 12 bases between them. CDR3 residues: CASSFGNRVSYEQYF. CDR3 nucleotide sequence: TGCGCCAGCAGCTTTGGGAACAGGGTCTCCTACGAGCAGTACTTC.

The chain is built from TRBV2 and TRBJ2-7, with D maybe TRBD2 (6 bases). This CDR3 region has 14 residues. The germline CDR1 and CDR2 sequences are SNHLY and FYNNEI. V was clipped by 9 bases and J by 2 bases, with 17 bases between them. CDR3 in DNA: TGTGCCAGTAAAACGAGCGGGCAGACCTACGAGCAGTACTTC. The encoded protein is CASKTSGQTYEQYF.

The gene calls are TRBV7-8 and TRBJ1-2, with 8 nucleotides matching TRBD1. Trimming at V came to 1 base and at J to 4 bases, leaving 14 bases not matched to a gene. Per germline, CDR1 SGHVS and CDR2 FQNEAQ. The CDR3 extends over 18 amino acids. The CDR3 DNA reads TGTGCCAGCAGCTTAGGCGACAGGGGAGAGGATCCTCCCTATGGCTACACCTTC. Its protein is CASSLGDRGEDPPYGYTF.

The CDR3: CASSLDGREMEFF. The CDR3 nucleotides are TGCGCCAGCAGCTTGGATGGTAGGGAGATGGAGTTCTTC. The V call is TRBV5-1, the J call TRBJ2-1, with D maybe TRBD2 (5 bases). V dropped 0 bases and J dropped 14 bases, with 15 bases sitting between them. The CDR3 contains 13 residues. Germline assignment: CDR1 SGHRS and CDR2 YFSETQ.

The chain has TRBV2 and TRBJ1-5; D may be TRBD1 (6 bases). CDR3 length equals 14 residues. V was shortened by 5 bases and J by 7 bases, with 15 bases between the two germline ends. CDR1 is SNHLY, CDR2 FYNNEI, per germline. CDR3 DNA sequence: TGTGCCAGCAGTCAGACAGGCACGGCGCAGCCCCAGCATTTT. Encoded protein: CASSQTGTAQPQHF.

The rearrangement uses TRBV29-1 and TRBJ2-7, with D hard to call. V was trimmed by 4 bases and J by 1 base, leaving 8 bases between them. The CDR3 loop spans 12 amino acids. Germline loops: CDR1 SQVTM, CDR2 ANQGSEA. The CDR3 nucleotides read TGCAGCGTTGCTGGCAGTTCCTACGAGCAGTACTTC. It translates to CSVAGSSYEQYF.

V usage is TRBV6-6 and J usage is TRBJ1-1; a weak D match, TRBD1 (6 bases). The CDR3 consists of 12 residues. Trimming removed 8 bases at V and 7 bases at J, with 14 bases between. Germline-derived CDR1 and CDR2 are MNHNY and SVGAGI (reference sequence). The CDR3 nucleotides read TGTGCCAGCTTAAAAAACAGGGTTGAAGCTTTCTTT. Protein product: CASLKNRVEAFF.

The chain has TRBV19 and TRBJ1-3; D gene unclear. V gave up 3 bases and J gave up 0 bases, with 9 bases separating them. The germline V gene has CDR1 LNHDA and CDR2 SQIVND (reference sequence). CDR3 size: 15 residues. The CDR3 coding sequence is TGTGCCAGTAGTATCCCAACGAGCTCTGGAAACACCATATATTTT. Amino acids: CASSIPTSSGNTIYF.

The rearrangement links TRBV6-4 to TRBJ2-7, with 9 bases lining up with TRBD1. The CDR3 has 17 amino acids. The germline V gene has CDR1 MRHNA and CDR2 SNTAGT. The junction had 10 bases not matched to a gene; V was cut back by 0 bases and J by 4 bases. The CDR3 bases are TGTGCCAGCAGTGACTCGAATGCAGGGACAGGGATATACGAGCAGTACTTC. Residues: CASSDSNAGTGIYEQYF.

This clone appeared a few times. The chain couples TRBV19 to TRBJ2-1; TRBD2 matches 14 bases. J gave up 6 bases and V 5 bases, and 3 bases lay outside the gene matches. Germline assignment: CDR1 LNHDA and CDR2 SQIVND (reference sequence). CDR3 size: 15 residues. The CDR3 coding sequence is TGTGCCAGTAGTTTGGGACTAGCGGGAGCCAATGAGCAGTTCTTC. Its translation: CASSLGLAGANEQFF.